This TCR beta chain was sequenced in a study of early stage breast cancer tumors. Study in general: Invasive lobular carcinomas made up about 30% of the 12 ER+/PR+/HER2- tumors.

Only in-frame clones appear in the TCRdb table, and some are missing; sequencing was by immunoSEQ multiplex PCR. This sample has about 70,000 clones, with 80% found just once. Regarding the study as a whole: Tumor and normal breast were distinguished via blood comparison in about 90% of the 16 patients.

This clone has a handful of counts. What it recognizes is unknown. The clonotype was recovered from a person aged 35-50 years with breast cancer. The specimen sequenced was blood.

The CDR3 sequence is CASQDWPRQFEQYF. The CDR3 DNA follows: TGTGCCAGCCAGGATTGGCCCCGACAGTTCGAGCAGTACTTC. The J gene is TRBJ2-7, the V gene TRBV6-1; D might be TRBD1 (5 bases). The germline V gene encodes CDR1 MNHNS and CDR2 SASEGT. Trimming left V 8 bases short and J 6 bases short, with 20 bases between. The CDR3 contains 14 residues.